These 3 T cell receptor beta chains came from one sample sequenced in a study of blood T cell repertoires in COVID-19. Data came from immunoSEQ multiplex PCR; TCRdb stores just in-frame clones and leaves some out. The sample includes 50,000 to 85,000 clones, about 82% of them seen just once. Input material: peripheral blood. These receptors were obtained from a human donor in a cohort sampled during active COVID-19.

The CDR3 nucleotides are TGTGCCAGCAGCTTAGCTGGAGGGGGAGGGTACGAGCAGTACTTC. Translating it yields CASSLAGGGGYEQYF. This chain joins TRBV7-8 and TRBJ2-7; D may be TRBD2 (7 bases). Between the trimmed V and J ends, which lost 0 bases and 4 bases, there was a span of 13 bases. The CDR3 is made up of 15 amino acids. Germline-derived CDR1 and CDR2 are SGHVS and FQNEAQ. The full variable domain, with the rest looked up from reference TRBV7-8 and TRBJ2-7, is GAGVSQSPRYKVAKRGQDVALRCDPISGHVSLFWYQQALGQGPEFLTYFQNEAQLDKSGLPSDRFFAERPEGSVSTLKIQRTQQEDSAVYLCASSLAGGGGYEQYFGPGTRLTVT.

The rearrangement uses TRBV19 and TRBJ1-1, with 9 bases fitting TRBD1. Germline V gene sequence: CDR1 LNHDA, CDR2 SQIVND (reference sequence). Trimming cost V 6 bases and J 2 bases; bases outside gene matches: 7. The length of the CDR3 is 15 residues. CDR3 bases: TGTGCCAGTAGACTTCGGACAGGGGCCAACACTGAAGCTTTCTTT. Its protein product is CASRLRTGANTEAFF.

This clone appeared a few times. The chain joins TRBV7-3 to TRBJ2-2, with 8 bases fitting TRBD2. Trimming removed 5 bases from V and 4 bases from J; junction bases left unmatched: 12. The CDR3 is made up of 17 amino acids. Germline V CDR1 and CDR2: SGHTA, FQGTGA. CDR3 sequence (DNA): TGTGCCAGCAGCGTCTACGGGGGGGCAGGTACCACCGGGGAGCTGTTTTTT. Amino acid sequence: CASSVYGGAGTTGELFF.